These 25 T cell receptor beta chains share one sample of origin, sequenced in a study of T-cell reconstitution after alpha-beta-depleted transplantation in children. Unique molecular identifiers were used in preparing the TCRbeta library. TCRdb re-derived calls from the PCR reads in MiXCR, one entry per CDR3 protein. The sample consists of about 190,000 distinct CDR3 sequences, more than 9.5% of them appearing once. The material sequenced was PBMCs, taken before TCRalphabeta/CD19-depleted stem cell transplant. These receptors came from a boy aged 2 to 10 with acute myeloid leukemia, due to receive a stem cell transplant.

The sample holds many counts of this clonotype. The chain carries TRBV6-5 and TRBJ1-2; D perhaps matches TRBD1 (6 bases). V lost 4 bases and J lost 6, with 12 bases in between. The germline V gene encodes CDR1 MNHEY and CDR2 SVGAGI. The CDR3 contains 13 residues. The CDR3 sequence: CASSWTRDNGYTF. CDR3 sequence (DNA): TGTGCCAGCAGTTGGACCAGGGACAATGGCTACACCTTC.

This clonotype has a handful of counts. The CDR3 nucleotides are TGCAGTTTCGGGCGGGAACTGAATGAAAAACTGTTTTTT. Its translation: CSFGRELNEKLFF. This chain joins TRBV20-1 and TRBJ1-4; D not certain. Germline V gives CDR1 DFQATT, CDR2 SNEGSKA (reference sequence). The CDR3 contains 13 residues. Between the trimmed V and J ends, which lost 8 bases and 5 bases, there was a span of 15 bases.

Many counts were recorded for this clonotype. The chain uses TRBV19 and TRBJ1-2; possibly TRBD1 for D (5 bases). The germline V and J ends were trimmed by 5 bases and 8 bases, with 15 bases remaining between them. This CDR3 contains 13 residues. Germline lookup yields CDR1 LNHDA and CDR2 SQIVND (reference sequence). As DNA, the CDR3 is TGTGCCAGTAGTCAACAAACAGGTCGGGGCTACACCTTC. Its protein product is CASSQQTGRGYTF.

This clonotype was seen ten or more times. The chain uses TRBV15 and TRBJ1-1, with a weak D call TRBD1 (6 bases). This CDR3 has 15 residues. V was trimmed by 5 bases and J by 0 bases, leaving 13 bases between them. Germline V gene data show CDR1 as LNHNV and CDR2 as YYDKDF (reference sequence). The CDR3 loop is CATSPRQALNTEAFF. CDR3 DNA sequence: TGTGCCACCAGCCCACGACAGGCCTTGAACACTGAAGCTTTCTTT.

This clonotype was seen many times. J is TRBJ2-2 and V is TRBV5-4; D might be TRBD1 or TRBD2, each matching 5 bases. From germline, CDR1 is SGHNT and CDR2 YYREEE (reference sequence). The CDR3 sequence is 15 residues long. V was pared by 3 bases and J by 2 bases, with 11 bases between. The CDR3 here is CASSSGTINTGELFF. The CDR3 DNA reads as TGTGCCAGCAGCTCTGGGACGATTAACACCGGGGAGCTGTTTTTT.

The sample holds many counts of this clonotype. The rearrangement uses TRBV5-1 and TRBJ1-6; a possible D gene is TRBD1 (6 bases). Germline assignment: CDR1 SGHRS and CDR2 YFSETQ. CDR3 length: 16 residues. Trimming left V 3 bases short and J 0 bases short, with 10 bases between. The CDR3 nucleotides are TGCGCCAGCAGCTGGACAGCGAGCTCCTATAATTCACCCCTCCACTTT. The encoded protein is CASSWTASSYNSPLHF.

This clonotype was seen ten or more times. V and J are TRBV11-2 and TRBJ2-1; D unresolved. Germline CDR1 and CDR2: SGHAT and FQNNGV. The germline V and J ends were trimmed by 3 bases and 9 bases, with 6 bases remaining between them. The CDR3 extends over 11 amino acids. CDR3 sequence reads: CASSLVFEQFF. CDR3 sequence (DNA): TGTGCCAGCAGCTTGGTCTTTGAGCAGTTCTTC.

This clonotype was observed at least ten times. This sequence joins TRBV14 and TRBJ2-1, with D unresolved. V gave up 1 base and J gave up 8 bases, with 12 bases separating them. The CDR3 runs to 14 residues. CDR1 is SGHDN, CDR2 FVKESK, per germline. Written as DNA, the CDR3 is TGTGCCAGCAGCCAAGCAAGTATCAGTGATGAGCAGTTCTTC. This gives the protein CASSQASISDEQFF.

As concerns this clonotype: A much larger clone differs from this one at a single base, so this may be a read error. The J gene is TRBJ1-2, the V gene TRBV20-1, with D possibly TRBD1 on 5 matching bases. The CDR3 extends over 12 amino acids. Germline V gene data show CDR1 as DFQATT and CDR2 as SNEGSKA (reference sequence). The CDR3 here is CSPRGGDYGYPF. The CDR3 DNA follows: TGCAGTCCACGGGGCGGAGACTATGGCTACCCCTTC.

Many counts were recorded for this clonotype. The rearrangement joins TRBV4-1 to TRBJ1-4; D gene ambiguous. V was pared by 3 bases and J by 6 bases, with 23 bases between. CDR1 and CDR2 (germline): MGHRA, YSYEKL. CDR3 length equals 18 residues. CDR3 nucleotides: TGCGCCAGCAGCCATTGGTTAATATCCGCCCCTCGAGATGAAAAACTGTTTTTT. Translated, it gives CASSHWLISAPRDEKLFF.

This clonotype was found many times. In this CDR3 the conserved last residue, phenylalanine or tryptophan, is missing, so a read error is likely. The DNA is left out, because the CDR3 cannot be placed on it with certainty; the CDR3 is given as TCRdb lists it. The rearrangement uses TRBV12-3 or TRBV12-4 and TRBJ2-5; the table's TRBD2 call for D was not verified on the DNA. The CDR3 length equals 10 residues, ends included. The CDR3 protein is CAHSTTLKGR.

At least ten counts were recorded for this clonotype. CDR3 bases: TGCGCCAGCAGTGAGACGGGGCAACAGCCCCAGCATTTT. Protein: CASSETGQQPQHF. The chain employs TRBV10-2 and TRBJ1-5, with D possibly matching TRBD1 (5 bases). V lost 2 bases and J lost 7, with 9 bases in between. The germline gives CDR1 WSHSY, CDR2 SAAADI. The CDR3 is 13 amino acids.

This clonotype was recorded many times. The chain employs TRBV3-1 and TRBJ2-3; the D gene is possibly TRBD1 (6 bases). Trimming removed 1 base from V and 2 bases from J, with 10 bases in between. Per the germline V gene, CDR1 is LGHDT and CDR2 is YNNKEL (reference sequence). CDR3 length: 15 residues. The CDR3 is CASSQVQGHTDTQYF. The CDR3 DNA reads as TGTGCCAGCAGCCAAGTACAGGGACACACAGATACGCAGTATTTT.

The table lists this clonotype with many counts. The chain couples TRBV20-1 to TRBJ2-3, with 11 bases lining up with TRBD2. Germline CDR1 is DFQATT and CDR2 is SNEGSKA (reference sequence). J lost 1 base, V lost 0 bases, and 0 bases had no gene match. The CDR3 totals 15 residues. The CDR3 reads CSARETSGGTDTQYF. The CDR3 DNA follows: TGCAGTGCTAGAGAGACTAGCGGGGGCACAGATACGCAGTATTTT.

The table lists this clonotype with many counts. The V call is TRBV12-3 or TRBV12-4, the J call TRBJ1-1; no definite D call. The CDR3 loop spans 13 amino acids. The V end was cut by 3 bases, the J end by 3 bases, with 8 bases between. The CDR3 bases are TGTGCCAGCAGTTTGTCGAAACACACTGAAGCTTTCTTT. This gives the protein CASSLSKHTEAFF.

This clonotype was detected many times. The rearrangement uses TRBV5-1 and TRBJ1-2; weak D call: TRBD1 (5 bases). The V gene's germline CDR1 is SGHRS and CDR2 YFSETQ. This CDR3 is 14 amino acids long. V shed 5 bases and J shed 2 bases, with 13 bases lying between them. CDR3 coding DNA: TGCGCCAGCAGTTGGGACGGTAGGAACTATGGCTACACCTTC. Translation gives CASSWDGRNYGYTF.

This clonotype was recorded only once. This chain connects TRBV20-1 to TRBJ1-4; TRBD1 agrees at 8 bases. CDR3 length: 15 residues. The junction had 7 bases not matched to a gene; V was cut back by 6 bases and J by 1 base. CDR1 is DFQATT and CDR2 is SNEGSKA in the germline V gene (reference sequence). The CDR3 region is CSAGQATGTNEKLFF. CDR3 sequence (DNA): TGCAGTGCGGGACAGGCTACAGGAACTAATGAAAAACTGTTTTTT.

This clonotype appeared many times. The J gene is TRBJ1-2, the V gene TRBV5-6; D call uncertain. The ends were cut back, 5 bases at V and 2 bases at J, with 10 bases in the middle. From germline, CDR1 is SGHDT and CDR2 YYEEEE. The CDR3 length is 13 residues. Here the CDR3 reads CASRSGPNYGYTF. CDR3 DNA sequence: TGTGCCAGCAGATCCGGACCAAACTATGGCTACACCTTC.

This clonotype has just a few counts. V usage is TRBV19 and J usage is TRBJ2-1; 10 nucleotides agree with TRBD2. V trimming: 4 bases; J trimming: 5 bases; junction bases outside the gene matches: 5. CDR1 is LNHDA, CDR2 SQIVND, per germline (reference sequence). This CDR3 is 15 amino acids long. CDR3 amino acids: CASSKGLAEHNEQFF. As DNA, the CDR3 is TGTGCCAGTAGTAAAGGACTAGCGGAGCACAATGAGCAGTTCTTC.

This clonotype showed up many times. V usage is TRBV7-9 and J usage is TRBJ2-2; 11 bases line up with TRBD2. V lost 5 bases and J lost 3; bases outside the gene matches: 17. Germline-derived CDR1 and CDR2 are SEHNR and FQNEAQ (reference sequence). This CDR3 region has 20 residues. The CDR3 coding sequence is TGTGCCAGCAGCCGAATCTGGACTAGCGGGTCCCGGACTTACACCGGGGAGCTGTTTTTT. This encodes CASSRIWTSGSRTYTGELFF. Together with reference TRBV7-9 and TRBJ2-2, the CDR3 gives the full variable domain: DTGVSQNPRHKITKRGQNVTFRCDPISEHNRLYWYRQTLGQGPEFLTYFQNEAQLEKSRLLSDRFSAERPKGSFSTLEIQRTEQGDSAMYLCASSRIWTSGSRTYTGELFFGEGSRLTVL.

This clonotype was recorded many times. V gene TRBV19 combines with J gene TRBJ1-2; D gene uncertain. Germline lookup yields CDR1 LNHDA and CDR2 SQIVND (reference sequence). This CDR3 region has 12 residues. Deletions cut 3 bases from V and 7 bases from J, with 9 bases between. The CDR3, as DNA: TGTGCCAGTAGTATTTACCTAGGTGGCTACACCTTC. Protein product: CASSIYLGGYTF.

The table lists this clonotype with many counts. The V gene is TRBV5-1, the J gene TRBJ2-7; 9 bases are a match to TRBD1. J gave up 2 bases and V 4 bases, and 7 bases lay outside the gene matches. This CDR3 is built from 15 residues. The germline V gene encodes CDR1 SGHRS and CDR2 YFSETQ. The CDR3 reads CASSTRQGGPYEQYF. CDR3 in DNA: TGCGCCAGCAGCACCCGACAGGGGGGCCCCTACGAGCAGTACTTC.

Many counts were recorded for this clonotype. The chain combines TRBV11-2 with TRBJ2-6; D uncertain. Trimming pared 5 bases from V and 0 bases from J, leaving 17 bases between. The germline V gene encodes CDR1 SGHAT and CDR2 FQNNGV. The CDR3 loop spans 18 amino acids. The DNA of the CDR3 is TGTGCCAGCAGCCAGCTGCCACCTACCCTCTCTGGGGCCAACGTCCTGACTTTC. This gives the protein CASSQLPPTLSGANVLTF.

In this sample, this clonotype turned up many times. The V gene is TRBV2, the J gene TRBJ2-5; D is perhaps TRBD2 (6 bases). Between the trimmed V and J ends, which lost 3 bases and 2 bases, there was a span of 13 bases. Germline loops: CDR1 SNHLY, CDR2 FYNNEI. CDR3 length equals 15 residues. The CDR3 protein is CASSDWYAGQETQYF. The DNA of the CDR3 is TGTGCCAGCAGTGATTGGTATGCGGGACAAGAGACCCAGTACTTC.

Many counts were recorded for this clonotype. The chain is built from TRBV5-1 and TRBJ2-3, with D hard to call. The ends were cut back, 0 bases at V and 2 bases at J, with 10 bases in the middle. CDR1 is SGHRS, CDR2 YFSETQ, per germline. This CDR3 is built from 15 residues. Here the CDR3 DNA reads TGCGCCAGCAGCTTGGCTGTAGCAACCACAGATACGCAGTATTTT. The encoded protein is CASSLAVATTDTQYF.